This T cell receptor (beta chain) was profiled in a study of blood T cell repertoires in COVID-19. The repertoire was sequenced with immunoSEQ multiplex PCR; TCRdb's copy has only in-frame clones and lacks some. This repertoire shows fewer than 250,000 clones, just over 85% found once; its top ten account for roughly 10%. The V gene's germline CDR1 is KGHSH and CDR2 LQKENI. V shed 3 bases and J 9 bases; nucleotides not matched to a gene: 16. This CDR3 spans 17 amino acids. Sequencing used peripheral blood. The chain uses TRBV18 and TRBJ2-1, with TRBD1 matching over 8 bases. The TCR originated in a man in his fifties with COVID-19, enrolled during active disease. CDR3 DNA: TGTGCCAGCTCACCCCACGTGACAGGGGAGGTCGGGGCTGAGCAGTTCTTC. Protein product: CASSPHVTGEVGAEQFF.